The rows below give T cell receptor beta chains drawn from one sample of a study of CXCR3-negative and CXCR3-positive naive CD8 T cells. Using the 5' RACE reads, TCRdb records one entry per CDR3 protein without DNA. The sample data list 65,000 to 85,000 distinct CDR3 sequences. What was sequenced was naive CXCR3- CD8+ T cells from blood. Receptor source: a human donor in good health. Some clones in this sample may be carry-over from other donors' samples. CDR3s include the opening cysteine and the closing phenylalanine or tryptophan. Fields, in order: J gene, V gene, CDR3 length, CDR3 protein.

TRBJ2-7 TRBV20-1 13 CSAQRTSAYEQYF
TRBJ2-2 TRBV15 15 CATQREGLNTGELFF
TRBJ2-1 TRBV20-1 16 CSADSSTSGSYNEQFF
TRBJ2-7 TRBV7-9 14 CASSLGRGLDEQYF
TRBJ2-7 TRBV28 15 CASSFFHSRAYEQYF
TRBJ2-1 TRBV6-5 17 CASSYLGVSWPHNEQFF
TRBJ2-5 TRBV29-1 12 CSVAGVGKTQYF
TRBJ1-1 TRBV20-1 16 CSAIDKDRPMNTEAFF
TRBJ2-3 TRBV20-1 18 CSARDPISGLARTDTQYF
TRBJ2-6 TRBV4-2 17 CASSQDGVSSGANVLTF
TRBJ2-1 TRBV4-2 14 CASSPDQLLNEQFF
TRBJ2-4 TRBV29-1 14 CSAPIGGAGNIQYF
TRBJ1-3 TRBV7-6 16 CASSLAARTSGNTIYF
TRBJ2-2 TRBV28 18 CASSGRDRGLGGGGELFF
TRBJ2-3 TRBV29-1 15 CSVVEAGDRTDTQYF
TRBJ2-7 TRBV6-2/TRBV6-3 18 CASSYSAISTLGTYEQYF
TRBJ2-2 TRBV4-3 13 CASSPGFSGELFF
TRBJ2-1 TRBV29-1 17 CSSTGTGLYGSYNEQFF
TRBJ2-1 TRBV4-1 14 CASSPGTGGDEQFF
TRBJ2-2 TRBV2 14 CASMDRMNTGELFF
TRBJ2-5 TRBV7-9 16 CASSSVSVGGQETQYF
TRBJ2-7 TRBV4-1 11 CASSQSYEQYF
TRBJ2-7 TRBV25-1 12 CASSLQGGEQYF
TRBJ2-7 TRBV6-1 15 CASADEAGDYYEQYF
TRBJ2-1 TRBV5-1 11 CASNSYNEQFF
TRBJ2-2 TRBV7-2 15 CASSSGDRNFGELFF
TRBJ2-7 TRBV30 11 CAWSVEGEQYF
TRBJ2-7 TRBV19 15 CASSMGADSSYEQYF
TRBJ2-7 TRBV29-1 14 CSVVPLGVQYEQYF